This is a list of T cell receptor beta chains from one sample in a study of CD8 T cells in ankylosing spondylitis. TCRdb recomputed calls from the 5' RACE reads with MiXCR, one row per CDR3 protein. This table has 330,000 or so distinct CDR3 sequences, 7.5% to 9% appearing once. The sample taken for sequencing was blood, either unsorted or a sorted T cell fraction (not recorded which). The receptors derive from a male donor with ankylosing spondylitis. Both conserved end residues are part of each CDR3. D genes are given only for firm matches. A row's size may be missing; if present it is once, few, many or a size class.

d_gene,abundance,v_gene,j_gene,CDR3nt,CDR3aa
TRBD1,few,TRBV10-3,TRBJ1-2,TGTGCCATCAGTGAGACAAGGACAGGGGTTGGCTACACCTTC,CAISETRTGVGYTF
TRBD2,few,TRBV12-5,TRBJ2-1,TGTGCTAGTGGTGCACTAGCGGGAGGAAGGAATGAGCAGTTCTTC,CASGALAGGRNEQFF
TRBD1,few,TRBV5-1,TRBJ1-3,TGCGCCAGCAGCTTGGTTGGGGACAGGAGTGGAAACACCATATATTTT,CASSLVGDRSGNTIYF
TRBD1,few,TRBV6-1,TRBJ2-7,TGTGCCAGCAGTCCCCGACAGGGGACGGGTGAGCAGTACTTC,CASSPRQGTGEQYF
TRBD2,many,TRBV20-1,TRBJ2-7,TGCAGTGCTAGAGATTCACAGCGGGAGCTTCCAGGCGAGCAGTACTTC,CSARDSQRELPGEQYF
TRBD1,NA,TRBV2,TRBJ2-6,TGTGCCAGCATCGGAACAGGGGTCTCTGGGGCCAACGTCCTGACTTTC,CASIGTGVSGANVLTF
NA,NA,TRBV5-1,TRBJ2-7,TGCGCCAGCAGCTTGGCCTGGGGGCTCGGGAACGAGCAGTACTTC,CASSLAWGLGNEQYF
NA,few,TRBV12-3/TRBV12-4,TRBJ2-1,TGTGCCAGCAGTCCTGGGGGGGCGGTTGGTGAGCAGTTCTTC,CASSPGGAVGEQFF
TRBD2,many,TRBV29-1,TRBJ2-7,TGCAGCGTCCGTCGGACTAGCGGGACCTCCTACGAGCAGTACTTC,CSVRRTSGTSYEQYF
NA,few,TRBV6-1,TRBJ2-7,TGTGCCAGCAGAAAACGGGCCGAGGGATACGAGCAGTACTTC,CASRKRAEGYEQYF
NA,many,TRBV5-1,TRBJ1-4,TGCGCCAGCAGCTTTGTCGCAACTAATGAAAAACTGTTTTTT,CASSFVATNEKLFF
NA,NA,TRBV5-1,TRBJ2-7,TGCGCCAGCAGCTTGACAGGGTCGGTTCCCGAGCAGTACTTC,CASSLTGSVPEQYF
NA,few,TRBV10-3,TRBJ1-5,TGTGCCATCAGTGACGGAGGGAACCAGCCCCAGCATTTT,CAISDGGNQPQHF
NA,few,TRBV3-1,TRBJ2-1,TGTGCCAGCAGCTCGCAACCCTACAATGAGAAGTTCTTC,CASSSQPYNEKFF
TRBD2,few,TRBV7-3,TRBJ2-1,TGTGCCAGCAGCTTAGTTAGCGGGCAGGGTTGGGAGCAGTTCTTC,CASSLVSGQGWEQFF
NA,many,TRBV20-1,TRBJ2-1,TGCAGTGCTAGTGCCTTGGAAAATGAGCAGTTCTTC,CSASALENEQFF
NA,many,TRBV12-3/TRBV12-4,TRBJ2-7,TGTGCCAGCCGCCGGAGGCAGAGCTCCTACGAGCAGTACTTC,CASRRRQSSYEQYF
TRBD2,many,TRBV18,TRBJ2-1,TGTGCCAGCTCACCACCGGCTAGCGGGAGGTTAAATGAGCAGTTCTTC,CASSPPASGRLNEQFF
NA,NA,TRBV20-1,TRBJ1-2,TGCAGTGCTAGTGTTTCGGGGCACTATGGCTACACCTTC,CSASVSGHYGYTF
NA,few,TRBV28,TRBJ2-7,TGTGCCAGCAGCCTGACGTACTCCTACGAGCAGTACTTC,CASSLTYSYEQYF
NA,few,TRBV10-3,TRBJ2-3,TGTGCCATCAGTAGGGGATTCACAGATACGCAGTATTTT,CAISRGFTDTQYF
NA,many,TRBV5-1,TRBJ2-6,TGCGCCAGCAGCTTGGCCAGTACTGGGGCCAACGTCCTGACTTTC,CASSLASTGANVLTF
NA,many,TRBV4-1,TRBJ1-4,TGCGCCAGCGGGGTGGGGGGTAATGAAAAACTGTTTTTT,CASGVGGNEKLFF
NA,NA,TRBV5-6,TRBJ1-3,TGTGCCAGCAGCCCGGGTGGACTCTGGACAATCTCTGGAAACACCATATATTTT,CASSPGGLWTISGNTIYF
TRBD1,many,TRBV6-5,TRBJ1-1,TGTGCCAGCAGTTACTATGGGACAGGGAGGACTGAAGCTTTCTTT,CASSYYGTGRTEAFF
NA,many,TRBV29-1,TRBJ1-1,TGCAGCGTTGAGGGGCAGGGGCGAGCTTTCTTT,CSVEGQGRAFF
TRBD2,few,TRBV20-1,TRBJ2-7,TGCAGTGCTAGAGAAGGTGCGGGAGGTTCCTACGAGCAGTACTTC,CSAREGAGGSYEQYF
TRBD2,many,TRBV4-3,TRBJ2-1,TGCGCCAGCAGCCGTGGGAGGGCGAGCTCCTACAATGAGCAGTTCTTC,CASSRGRASSYNEQFF
NA,NA,TRBV9,TRBJ2-7,TGTGCCAGCAGCGTAGGGTCGGGGCTGGTGTCCTACGAGCAGTACTTC,CASSVGSGLVSYEQYF
NA,many,TRBV7-2,TRBJ1-4,TGTGCCAGCAGCTCAGGACAGACAACTAATGAAAAACTGTTTTTT,CASSSGQTTNEKLFF
NA,NA,TRBV10-3,TRBJ2-7,TGTGCCATCAGCGAGTACCAGGGTCCCTACGAGCAGTACTTC,CAISEYQGPYEQYF
NA,many,TRBV27,TRBJ2-7,TGTGCCAGCAGTTTGCCAGGGAGACTGGACGAGCAGTACTTC,CASSLPGRLDEQYF
NA,NA,TRBV7-3,TRBJ2-7,TGTGCCAGCAGCTTAGATACGACAGAGTGGGAGTACTTC,CASSLDTTEWEYF
NA,NA,TRBV20-1,TRBJ2-7,TGCAGTGCTAGGCCCCTAGCCAGGGGATACGAGCAGTACTTC,CSARPLARGYEQYF
NA,few,TRBV10-2,TRBJ2-7,TGCGCCAGCAGTGACGGGGGCCTGGGGTACTTC,CASSDGGLGYF
TRBD1,NA,TRBV5-1,TRBJ2-7,TGCGCCAGCAGCCTGACAGGGGCCGTTGGCGAGCAGTACTTC,CASSLTGAVGEQYF
TRBD1,NA,TRBV4-3,TRBJ2-7,TGCGCCAGCAGCCAAGGGACAGGGTCATCGGGTGAGCAGTACTTC,CASSQGTGSSGEQYF
TRBD2,NA,TRBV5-1,TRBJ2-3,TGCGCCAGCAGCTTGCAGGGACTAGCGGGGTACACAGATACGCAGTATTTT,CASSLQGLAGYTDTQYF
NA,NA,TRBV10-3,TRBJ1-1,TGTGCCATCATGTACGGGGCAGGCACTGAAGCTTTCTTT,CAIMYGAGTEAFF
TRBD1,NA,TRBV20-1,TRBJ1-5,TGCAGTGCCGTGACAGGGATGAGCAATCAGCCCCAGCATTTT,CSAVTGMSNQPQHF
NA,NA,TRBV3-1,TRBJ1-6,TGTGCCAGCAGCCAAGACGTGGGTCGTTCACCCCTCCACTTT,CASSQDVGRSPLHF
NA,few,TRBV7-3,TRBJ2-2,TGTGCCAGCAGCCCGAGCACAGGGTCAGACGGGGAGCTGTTTTTT,CASSPSTGSDGELFF
NA,few,TRBV29-1,TRBJ2-7,TGCAGCGTTGAACAGGATACCTACGAGCAGTACTTC,CSVEQDTYEQYF
TRBD2,NA,TRBV11-2,TRBJ2-3,TGTGCCAGCAGCGCCGGGACTAGCGGGAGATTATATACGCAGTATTTT,CASSAGTSGRLYTQYF
NA,few,TRBV29-1,TRBJ2-3,TGCAGCGTCCGGGGCCGGTACACAGATACGCAGTATTTT,CSVRGRYTDTQYF